This T cell receptor (beta chain) is drawn from a study of T cell responses to AZD1222 COVID-19 vaccine. Study-level results: Only 5 or 6 AZD1222 recipients tested seropositive at baseline. White British donors predominated, females outnumbered males, and clonal diversity was possibly underestimated.

Here immunoSEQ multiplex PCR was the method, and the copy in TCRdb shows in-frame clones only, minus some. The sample carries 60,000 to 95,000 clones, roughly 84% recorded once. Germline values: CDR1 MRHNA, CDR2 SNTAGT. V was pared by 2 bases and J by 5 bases, with 2 bases of the junction left unmatched. This CDR3 has 15 residues. This clone appeared a single time. The antigen is unknown. The chain carries TRBV6-4 and TRBJ2-7; 14 bases agree with TRBD2. Specimen: peripheral blood, collected 28 days after the second AZD1222 dose. The TCR sequence derives from an adult who received the AZD1222 COVID-19 vaccine. As DNA, the CDR3 is TGTGCCAGCAGTGACCGGGGACTAGCGGGAGACGAGCAGTACTTC. Amino acids: CASSDRGLAGDEQYF.